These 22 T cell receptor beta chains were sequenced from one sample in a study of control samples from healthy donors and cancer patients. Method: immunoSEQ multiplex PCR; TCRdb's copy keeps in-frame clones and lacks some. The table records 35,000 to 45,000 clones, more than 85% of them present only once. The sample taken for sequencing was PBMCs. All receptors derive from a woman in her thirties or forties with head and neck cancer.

The CDR3 DNA reads TGTGCCAGCAGTTACCGGGACAGGCGGGATGGCTACACCTTC. The encoded protein is CASSYRDRRDGYTF. The J gene is TRBJ1-2, the V gene TRBV6-5; TRBD1 aligns across 8 bases. The trim removed 2 bases at V and 6 bases at J, leaving 5 bases unmatched. The CDR3 is 14 residues long. The V gene's germline CDR1 is MNHEY and CDR2 SVGAGI.

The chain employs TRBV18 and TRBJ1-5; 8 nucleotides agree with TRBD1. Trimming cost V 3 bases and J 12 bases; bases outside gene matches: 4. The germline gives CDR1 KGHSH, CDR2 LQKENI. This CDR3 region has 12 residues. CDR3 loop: CASSPTGGVQHF. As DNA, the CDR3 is TGTGCCAGCTCACCCACAGGGGGTGTCCAGCATTTT.

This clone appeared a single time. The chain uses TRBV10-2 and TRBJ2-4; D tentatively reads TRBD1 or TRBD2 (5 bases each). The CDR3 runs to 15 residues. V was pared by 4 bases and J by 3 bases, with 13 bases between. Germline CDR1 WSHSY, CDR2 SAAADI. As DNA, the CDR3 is TGCGCCAGCAGTGGAGGGACCGAGTTCAAAAACATTCAGTACTTC. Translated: CASSGGTEFKNIQYF.

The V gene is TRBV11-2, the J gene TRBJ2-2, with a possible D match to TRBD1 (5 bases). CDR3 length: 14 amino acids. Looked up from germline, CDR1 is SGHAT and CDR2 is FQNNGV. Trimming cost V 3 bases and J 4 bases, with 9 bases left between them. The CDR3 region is CASSFFQGTGELFF. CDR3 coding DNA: TGTGCCAGCAGCTTTTTTCAGGGCACCGGGGAGCTGTTTTTT. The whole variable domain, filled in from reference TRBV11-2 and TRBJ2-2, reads EAGVAQSPRYKIIEKRQSVAFWCNPISGHATLYWYQQILGQGPKLLIQFQNNGVVDDSQLPKDRFSAERLKGVDSTLKIQPAKLEDSAVYLCASSFFQGTGELFFGEGSRLTVL.

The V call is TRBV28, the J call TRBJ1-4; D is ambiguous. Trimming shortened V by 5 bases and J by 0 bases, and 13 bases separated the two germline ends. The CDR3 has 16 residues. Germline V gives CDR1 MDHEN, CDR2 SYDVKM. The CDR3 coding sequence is TGTGCCAGCAGTGGCCCATGGGCTCCAACTAATGAAAAACTGTTTTTT. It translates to CASSGPWAPTNEKLFF.

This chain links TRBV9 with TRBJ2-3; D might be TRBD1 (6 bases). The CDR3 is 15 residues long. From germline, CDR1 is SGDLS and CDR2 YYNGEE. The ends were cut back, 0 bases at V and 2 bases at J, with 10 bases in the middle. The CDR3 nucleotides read TGTGCCAGCAGCGTAGATCAGGGGCACACAGATACGCAGTATTTT. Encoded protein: CASSVDQGHTDTQYF.

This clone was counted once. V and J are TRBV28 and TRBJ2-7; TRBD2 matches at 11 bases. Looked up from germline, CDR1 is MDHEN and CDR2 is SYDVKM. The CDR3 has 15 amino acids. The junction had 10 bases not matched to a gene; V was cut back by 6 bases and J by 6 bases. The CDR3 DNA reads TGTGCCAGCAGGGGAAGGACTAGCGGGCCCAGCGAGCAGTACTTC. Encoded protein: CASRGRTSGPSEQYF.

The CDR3 sequence: CASRLQGGVSEQYF. The CDR3, as DNA: TGTGCCAGCAGACTACAGGGCGGGGTGAGCGAGCAGTACTTC. The rearrangement joins TRBV11-2 to TRBJ2-7; D possibly matches TRBD1 or TRBD2 (6 bases each). Germline CDR1 SGHAT, CDR2 FQNNGV. The V end was cut by 6 bases, the J end by 6 bases, with 18 bases between. This CDR3 contains 14 residues. The whole variable domain, remainder taken from reference TRBV11-2 and TRBJ2-7, is EAGVAQSPRYKIIEKRQSVAFWCNPISGHATLYWYQQILGQGPKLLIQFQNNGVVDDSQLPKDRFSAERLKGVDSTLKIQPAKLEDSAVYLCASRLQGGVSEQYFGPGTRLTVT.

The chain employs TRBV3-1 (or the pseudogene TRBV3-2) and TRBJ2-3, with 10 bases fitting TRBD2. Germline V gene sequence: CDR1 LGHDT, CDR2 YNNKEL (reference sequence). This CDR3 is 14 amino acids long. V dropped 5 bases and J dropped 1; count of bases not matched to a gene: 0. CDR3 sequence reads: CASSGTSGTDTQYF. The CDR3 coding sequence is TGTGCCAGCAGCGGGACTAGCGGCACAGATACGCAGTATTTT.

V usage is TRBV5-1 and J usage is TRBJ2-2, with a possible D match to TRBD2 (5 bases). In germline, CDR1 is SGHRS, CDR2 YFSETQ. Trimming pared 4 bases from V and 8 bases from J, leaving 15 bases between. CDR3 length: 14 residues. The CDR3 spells CASSPGSGRGELFF. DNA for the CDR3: TGCGCCAGCAGCCCCGGGTCGGGAAGGGGGGAGCTGTTTTTT.

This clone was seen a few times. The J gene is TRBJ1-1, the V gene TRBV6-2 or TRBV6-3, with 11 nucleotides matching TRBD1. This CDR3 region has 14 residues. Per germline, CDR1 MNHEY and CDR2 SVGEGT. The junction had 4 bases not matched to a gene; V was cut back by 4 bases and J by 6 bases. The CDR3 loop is CASSFGTGGAEAFF. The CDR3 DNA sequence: TGTGCCAGCAGTTTCGGGACAGGGGGGGCTGAAGCTTTCTTT.

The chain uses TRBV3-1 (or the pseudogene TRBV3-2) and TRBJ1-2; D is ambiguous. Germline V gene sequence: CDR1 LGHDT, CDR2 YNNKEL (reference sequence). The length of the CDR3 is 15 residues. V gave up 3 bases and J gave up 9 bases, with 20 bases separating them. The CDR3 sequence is CASSQANRRPMRYTF. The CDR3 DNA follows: TGTGCCAGCAGCCAGGCGAATCGGAGGCCTATGCGCTACACCTTC.

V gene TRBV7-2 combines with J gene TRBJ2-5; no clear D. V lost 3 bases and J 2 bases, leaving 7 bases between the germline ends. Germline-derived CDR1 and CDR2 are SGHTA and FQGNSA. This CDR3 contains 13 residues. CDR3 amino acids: CASSFSRQETQYF. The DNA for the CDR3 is TGTGCCAGCAGCTTTTCCAGACAAGAGACCCAGTACTTC.

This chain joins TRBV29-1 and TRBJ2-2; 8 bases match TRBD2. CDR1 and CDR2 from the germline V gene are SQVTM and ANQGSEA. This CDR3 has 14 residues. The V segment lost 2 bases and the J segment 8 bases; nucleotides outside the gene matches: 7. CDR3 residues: CSVEPAGGPGELFF. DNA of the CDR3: TGCAGCGTTGAACCTGCGGGAGGCCCTGGGGAGCTGTTTTTT.

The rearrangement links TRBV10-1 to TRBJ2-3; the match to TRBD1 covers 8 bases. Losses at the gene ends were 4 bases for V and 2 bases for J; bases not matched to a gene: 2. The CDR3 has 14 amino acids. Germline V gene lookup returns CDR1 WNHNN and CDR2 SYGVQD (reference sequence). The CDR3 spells CASSGQGTTDTQYF. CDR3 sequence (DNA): TGCGCCAGCAGTGGACAGGGGACCACAGATACGCAGTATTTT.

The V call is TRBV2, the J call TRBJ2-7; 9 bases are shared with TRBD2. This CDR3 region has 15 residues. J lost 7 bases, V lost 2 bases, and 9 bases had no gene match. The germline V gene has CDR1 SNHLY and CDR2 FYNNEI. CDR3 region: CASSEPWREGPEQYF. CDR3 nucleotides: TGTGCCAGCAGTGAACCGTGGCGGGAGGGCCCAGAGCAGTACTTC.

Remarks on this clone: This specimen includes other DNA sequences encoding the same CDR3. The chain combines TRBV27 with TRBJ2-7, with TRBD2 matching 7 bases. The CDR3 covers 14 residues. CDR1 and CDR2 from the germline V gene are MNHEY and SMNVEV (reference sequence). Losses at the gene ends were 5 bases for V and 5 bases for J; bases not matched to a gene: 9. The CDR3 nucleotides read TGTGCCAGCAGTCCATCCTTGCGGGGGAACGAGCAGTACTTC. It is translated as CASSPSLRGNEQYF.

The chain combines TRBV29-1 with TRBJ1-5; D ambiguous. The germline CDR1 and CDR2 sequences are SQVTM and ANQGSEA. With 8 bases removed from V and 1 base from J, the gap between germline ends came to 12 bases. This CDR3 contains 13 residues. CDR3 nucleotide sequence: TGCAGCACTCAACACGGGAGCAATCAGCCCCAGCATTTT. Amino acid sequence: CSTQHGSNQPQHF. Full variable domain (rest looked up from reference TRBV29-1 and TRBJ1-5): SAVISQKPSRDICQRGTSLTIQCQVDSQVTMMFWYRQQPGQSLTLIATANQGSEATYESGFVIDKFPISRPNLTFSTLTVSNMSPEDSSIYLCSTQHGSNQPQHFGDGTRLSIL.

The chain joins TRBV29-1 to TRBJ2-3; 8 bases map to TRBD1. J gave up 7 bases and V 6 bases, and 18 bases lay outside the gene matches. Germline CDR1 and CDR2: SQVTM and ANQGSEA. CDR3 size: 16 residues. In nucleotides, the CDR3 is TGCAGCGTGTCCCCCGGGACAGGCCCCCCCTCTTATACGCAGTATTTT. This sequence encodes CSVSPGTGPPSYTQYF.

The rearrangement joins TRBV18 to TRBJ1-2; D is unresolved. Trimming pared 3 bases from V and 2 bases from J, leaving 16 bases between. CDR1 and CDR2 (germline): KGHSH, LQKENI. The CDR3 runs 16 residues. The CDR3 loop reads CASSPPAGLKNYGYTF. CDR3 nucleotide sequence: TGTGCCAGCTCACCCCCCGCCGGGTTGAAGAACTATGGCTACACCTTC.

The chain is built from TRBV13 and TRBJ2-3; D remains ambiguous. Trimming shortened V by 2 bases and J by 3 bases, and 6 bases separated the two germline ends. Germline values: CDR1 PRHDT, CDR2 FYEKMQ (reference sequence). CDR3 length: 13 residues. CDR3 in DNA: TGTGCCAGCAGCTTAACGAAAACAGATACGCAGTATTTT. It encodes CASSLTKTDTQYF.

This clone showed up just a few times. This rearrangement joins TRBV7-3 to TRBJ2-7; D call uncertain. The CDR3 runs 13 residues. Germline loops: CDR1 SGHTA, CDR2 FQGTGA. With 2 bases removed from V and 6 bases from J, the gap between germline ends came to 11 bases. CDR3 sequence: CASSLSVPGEQYF. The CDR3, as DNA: TGTGCCAGCAGCTTATCCGTCCCGGGCGAGCAGTACTTC.